One sample yielded the 18 T cell receptor beta chains listed below, sequenced in a study of blood T cell repertoires in COVID-19 (TCRdb year 2020). Library preparation employed the immunoSEQ multiplex PCR assay. TCRdb holds this immuneACCESS table with in-frame rearrangements only. Some clones are missing; in checked studies, unresolved V genes explain under half, and the rest has no known cause. The sample has about 120,000 clones on record, roughly nine tenths of them singletons. Roughly 4.8% of the sample is held by the ten biggest clonotypes. The sequenced sample was peripheral blood. Receptors originate from a man in his fifties or sixties with COVID-19, enrolled during active disease.

The V and J genes are TRBV18 and TRBJ1-5; D gene ambiguous. Germline values: CDR1 KGHSH, CDR2 LQKENI. The CDR3 totals 15 residues. Trimming cost V 4 bases and J 5 bases, with 15 bases left between them. For the CDR3, the DNA is TGTGCCAGCTCACAAGTGGACCGGGGAGATCAGCCCCAGCATTTT. It encodes CASSQVDRGDQPQHF.

The chain has TRBV7-9 and TRBJ2-7, with D maybe TRBD2 (6 bases). The CDR3 has 17 amino acids. Deletions cut 5 bases from V and 5 bases from J, with 25 bases between. Germline CDR1 and CDR2: SEHNR and FQNEAQ (reference sequence). The chain's CDR3 is CASSGPDSSGLPHEQYF. CDR3 coding DNA: TGTGCCAGCAGCGGTCCCGATAGTAGCGGCCTTCCCCACGAGCAGTACTTC.

The genes are TRBV4-2 and TRBJ2-7; tentatively, D is TRBD1 (5 bases). The CDR3 totals 15 residues. Trimming stripped 4 bases from V and 2 bases from J, with 15 bases between. Looked up from germline, CDR1 is LGHNA and CDR2 is YNFKEQ. In DNA, the CDR3 is TGTGCCAGCAGCCCCGATGGTGGACACCCCTACGAGCAGTACTTC. It encodes CASSPDGGHPYEQYF.

The chain couples TRBV10-1 to TRBJ1-2; no clear D gene. From germline, CDR1 is WNHNN and CDR2 SYGVQD (reference sequence). Trimming took off 2 bases at V and 7 bases at J, with 11 bases between the two ends. The CDR3 is 13 amino acids. The CDR3 region has the DNA TGCGCCAGCAGTGAGAACAGATGGGCTGGCTACACCTTC. It specifies CASSENRWAGYTF.

The sample holds one count of this clone. This chain links TRBV30 with TRBJ1-6; 8 nucleotides match TRBD1. The V gene's germline CDR1 is GTSNPN and CDR2 SVGIG (reference sequence). With 2 bases clipped from V and 6 bases from J, the junction kept 6 bases outside the gene matches. This CDR3 has 15 amino acids. The CDR3 DNA is TGTGCCTGGAGTCCTACAGGGGGACCTAATTCACCCCTCCACTTT. This translates into CAWSPTGGPNSPLHF.

The chain has TRBV30 and TRBJ1-1; possible D gene TRBD1, 6 bases. Trimming shortened V by 3 bases and J by 0 bases, and 11 bases separated the two germline ends. Germline-derived CDR1 and CDR2 are GTSNPN and SVGIG (reference sequence). The CDR3 sequence is 14 residues long. CDR3 residues: CAWSPGQMNTEAFF. For the CDR3, the DNA is TGTGCCTGGAGCCCCGGACAGATGAACACTGAAGCTTTCTTT. Full variable domain (remainder filled in from reference TRBV30 and TRBJ1-1): SQTIHQWPATLVQPVGSPLSLECTVEGTSNPNLYWYRQAAGRGLQLLFYSVGIGQISSEVPQNLSASRPQDRQFILSSKKLLLSDSGFYLCAWSPGQMNTEAFFGQGTRLTVV.

The rearrangement uses TRBV5-4 and TRBJ1-2, with 8 positions matching TRBD1. V lost 1 base, J lost 6 bases, and 2 bases stayed unmatched. The germline gives CDR1 SGHNT, CDR2 YYREEE (reference sequence). The CDR3 is 13 residues long. For the CDR3, the DNA is TGTGCCAGCAGCTTGCCAGGGGGCAATGGCTACACCTTC. This encodes CASSLPGGNGYTF.

The chain combines TRBV5-1 with TRBJ2-5; 8 bases fit TRBD1. The V segment lost 2 bases and the J segment 5 bases; nucleotides outside the gene matches: 8. This CDR3 has 15 amino acids. The germline gives CDR1 SGHRS, CDR2 YFSETQ. The CDR3 sequence: CASSFFRGRGETQYF. DNA for the CDR3: TGCGCCAGCAGCTTCTTCAGGGGGCGCGGGGAGACCCAGTACTTC.

The chain employs TRBV9 and TRBJ2-7, with a possible D match to TRBD2 (5 bases). V shed 0 bases and J shed 3 bases, with 10 bases lying between them. The CDR3 has 14 amino acids. Germline CDR1 and CDR2: SGDLS and YYNGEE. DNA for the CDR3: TGTGCCAGCAGCGTAGAGCCAGACTACTACGAGCAGTACTTC. Residues: CASSVEPDYYEQYF.

The chain joins TRBV28 to TRBJ2-7; 12 bases fit TRBD2. Losses at the gene ends were 4 bases for V and 7 bases for J; bases not matched to a gene: 11. CDR3 length equals 16 residues. Germline CDR1 and CDR2: MDHEN and SYDVKM. This chain's CDR3 is CASSSPLAGGPGEQYF. The CDR3 DNA sequence: TGTGCCAGCAGTTCCCCTCTAGCGGGAGGGCCGGGGGAGCAGTACTTC.

This sequence joins TRBV30 and TRBJ2-5; the D is unclear. The germline V gene has CDR1 GTSNPN and CDR2 SVGIG (reference sequence). The CDR3 has 13 residues. V was clipped by 0 bases and J by 0 bases, with 5 bases between them. As DNA, the CDR3 is TGTGCCTGGAGTGTAAGCTACCAAGAGACCCAGTACTTC. Translated, it gives CAWSVSYQETQYF.

V gene TRBV5-1 combines with J gene TRBJ2-1, with TRBD2 identical over 12 bases. The germline V gene encodes CDR1 SGHRS and CDR2 YFSETQ. J gave up 9 bases and V 0 bases, and 7 bases lay outside the gene matches. This CDR3 is built from 16 residues. CDR3: CASSLGLAGGFGEQFF. The DNA for the CDR3 is TGCGCCAGCAGCTTGGGGCTAGCGGGAGGGTTTGGTGAGCAGTTCTTC.

The V call is TRBV4-2, the J call TRBJ2-1, with D maybe TRBD2 (5 bases). CDR3 length: 15 amino acids. Germline values: CDR1 LGHNA, CDR2 YNFKEQ. Trimming removed 0 bases at V and 8 bases at J, with 14 bases between. The CDR3 spells CASSQDEGPGDEQFF. In DNA form, the CDR3 reads TGTGCCAGCAGCCAAGATGAGGGCCCCGGCGATGAGCAGTTCTTC.

Points on this clone: Other DNA sequences in the same sample also yield this CDR3. The chain joins TRBV5-4 to TRBJ2-2; 10 bases align to TRBD2. Germline trimming cut 4 bases from V and 1 base from J; bases unmatched to any gene: 4. The CDR3 is 16 residues long. Germline V lookup: CDR1 SGHNT, CDR2 YYREEE (reference sequence). The CDR3 region is CASSPRTSGNTGELFF. For the CDR3, the DNA is TGTGCCAGCAGCCCCAGGACTAGCGGGAACACCGGGGAGCTGTTTTTT.

This chain links TRBV5-1 with TRBJ2-1; TRBD1 matches at 9 bases. There are 13 residues in the CDR3. The V gene end was trimmed by 6 bases and the J gene end by 10 bases; junction bases not matched to a gene: 8. The V gene's germline CDR1 is SGHRS and CDR2 YFSETQ. CDR3 sequence (DNA): TGCGCCAGCACCTTACAGGGGGCAGGGGAGCAGTTCTTC. It translates to CASTLQGAGEQFF.

The J gene is TRBJ2-7, the V gene TRBV18, with 9 bases matching TRBD2. This CDR3 spans 14 amino acids. Germline CDR1 KGHSH, CDR2 LQKENI. Unmatched junction bases numbered 6, after V lost 8 bases and J lost 1 base. This CDR3 is CASKAGGASYEQYF. Here the CDR3 DNA reads TGTGCCAGCAAGGCGGGAGGGGCATCCTACGAGCAGTACTTC.

A few counts support this clone. The rearrangement links TRBV4-1 to TRBJ2-7, with a weak D call TRBD1 (6 bases). Per the germline V gene, CDR1 is MGHRA and CDR2 is YSYEKL. V lost 4 bases to trimming and J lost 5 bases, with 12 bases between them. The CDR3 extends over 13 amino acids. CDR3 in amino acids: CASSRAGQNEQYF. The CDR3 DNA is TGCGCCAGCAGCCGCGCTGGACAGAACGAGCAGTACTTC.

A few counts support this clone. The rearrangement uses TRBV5-1 and TRBJ2-5; no firm D call. The CDR3 sequence is 15 residues long. Germline-derived CDR1 and CDR2 are SGHRS and YFSETQ. Between the trimmed V and J ends, which lost 4 bases and 1 base, there was a span of 14 bases. The CDR3 region is CASSNSLSSQETQYF. CDR3 sequence (DNA): TGCGCCAGCAGCAACTCCTTGAGTTCCCAAGAGACCCAGTACTTC.